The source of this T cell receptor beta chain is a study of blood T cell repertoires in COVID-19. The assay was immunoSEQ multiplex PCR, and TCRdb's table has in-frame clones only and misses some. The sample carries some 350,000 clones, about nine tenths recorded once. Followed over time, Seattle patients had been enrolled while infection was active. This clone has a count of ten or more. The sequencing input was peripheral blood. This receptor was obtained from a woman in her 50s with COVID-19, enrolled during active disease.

The chain's CDR3 is CATKPSSPPREQYF. CDR3 in DNA: TGTGCCACTAAACCAAGTTCCCCTCCCCGCGAGCAGTACTTC. This chain links TRBV4-2 with TRBJ2-7; D is unresolved. Germline lookup yields CDR1 LGHNA and CDR2 YNFKEQ. The CDR3 consists of 14 residues. Between the trimmed V and J ends, which lost 10 bases and 6 bases, there was a span of 22 bases.